The 25 T cell receptor beta chains below come from one sample, sequenced in a study of blood T cell repertoires in COVID-19. Only in-frame clones appear in the TCRdb table, and some are missing; sequencing was by immunoSEQ multiplex PCR. The sample shows about 240,000 clones, around 89% of them seen only once. The specimen sequenced was PBMCs or T cells enriched from blood (not recorded which). The receptor source for this set is a woman under 40 who had recovered from COVID-19.

The rearrangement joins TRBV6-5 to TRBJ2-1, with TRBD2 matching over 8 bases. Unmatched junction bases numbered 6, after V lost 0 bases and J lost 5 bases. The CDR3 has 16 residues. Germline V gene data show CDR1 as MNHEY and CDR2 as SVGAGI. The CDR3 DNA reads as TGTGCCAGCAGTTACTCGATGCGGACTAGCAACAATGAGCAGTTCTTC. The encoded protein is CASSYSMRTSNNEQFF.

The V and J genes are TRBV14 and TRBJ1-4; TRBD1 is a possible D gene (6 bases). CDR1 and CDR2 from the germline V gene are SGHDN and FVKESK. The CDR3 totals 13 residues. The V gene lost 3 bases and the J gene lost 5 bases, with 7 bases spanning the gap. In nucleotides, the CDR3 is TGTGCCAGCAGCCAGGGGGCGAATGAAAAACTGTTTTTT. Translating gives CASSQGANEKLFF.

The chain joins TRBV20-1 to TRBJ1-2; no definite D call. Germline assignment: CDR1 DFQATT and CDR2 SNEGSKA (reference sequence). The CDR3 is 10 amino acids. V lost 4 bases and J 8 bases, leaving 8 bases between the germline ends. CDR3 DNA: TGCAGTGCTACAAATTTGGGCTACACCTTC. Protein: CSATNLGYTF.

The count of this clone is one. This chain uses TRBV4-3 with TRBJ2-7; a possible D gene is TRBD1 (5 bases). Germline assignment: CDR1 LGHNA and CDR2 YSLEER. The CDR3 contains 14 residues. Trimming left V 4 bases short and J 2 bases short, with 12 bases between. CDR3 protein: CASSRTQDTYEQYF. The CDR3, as DNA: TGCGCCAGCAGCCGCACACAGGATACCTACGAGCAGTACTTC.

This clone was detected only once. V and J are TRBV7-3 and TRBJ2-1; unclear D gene. The CDR3 loop spans 11 amino acids. V lost 1 base and J lost 8, with 3 bases in between. CDR1 and CDR2 from the germline V gene are SGHTA and FQGTGA. CDR3 sequence reads: CASSLIDEQFF. The CDR3 bases are TGTGCCAGCAGCTTAATCGATGAGCAGTTCTTC.

This clone was seen once. The rearrangement joins TRBV24-1 to TRBJ2-1, with 9 bases fitting TRBD2. V shed 5 bases and J 8 bases; nucleotides not matched to a gene: 9. Germline CDR1 is KGHDR and CDR2 is SFDVKD. The CDR3 spans 15 residues. This CDR3 reads CATSVWSGGSDEQFF. In DNA, the CDR3 is TGTGCCACCAGTGTGTGGAGCGGGGGGTCCGATGAGCAGTTCTTC.

The chain recombines TRBV15 with TRBJ1-1; the match to TRBD1 covers 7 bases. The CDR3 has 16 amino acids. Germline CDR1 is LNHNV and CDR2 is YYDKDF (reference sequence). V was pared by 0 bases and J by 0 bases, with 4 bases of the junction left unmatched. The CDR3 coding sequence is TGTGCCACCAGCAGAGACAGGGGGGCCATGAACACTGAAGCTTTCTTT. Translated: CATSRDRGAMNTEAFF.

The V gene is TRBV3-1 (or the pseudogene TRBV3-2), the J gene TRBJ1-1, with 8 bases that match TRBD1. This CDR3 spans 13 amino acids. CDR1 and CDR2 from the germline V gene are LGHDT and YNNKEL (reference sequence). J was trimmed by 12 bases and V by 1 base; bases with no gene match: 7. The CDR3 reads CASSQVRQGRTFF. The DNA of the CDR3 is TGTGCCAGCAGCCAAGTAAGACAGGGGAGGACTTTCTTT.

There are a few counts of this clone. V gene TRBV7-2 combines with J gene TRBJ1-6, with TRBD1 as a possible D gene (6 bases). Trimming stripped 4 bases from V and 7 bases from J, with 11 bases between. Germline-derived CDR1 and CDR2 are SGHTA and FQGNSA. The CDR3 contains 14 residues. CDR3 DNA: TGTGCCAGCAGCTCACAGGGTTGGAATTCACCCCTCCACTTT. Protein: CASSSQGWNSPLHF.

V usage is TRBV5-1 and J usage is TRBJ2-7; 10 nucleotides line up with TRBD1. The CDR3 extends over 14 amino acids. Germline V gene sequence: CDR1 SGHRS, CDR2 YFSETQ. With V trimmed by 3 bases and J by 6 bases, 6 bases remained unmatched. The CDR3 sequence is CASSSSTGGVEQYF. CDR3 coding DNA: TGCGCCAGCAGCTCTTCGACAGGGGGCGTCGAGCAGTACTTC.

The chain employs TRBV21-1 and TRBJ1-5; the table's D call TRBD1 went unverified against the DNA. TRBV21-1 is given as a pseudogene. The CDR3 spans 14 residues. The CDR3 is CASSKVPRDQPQHF. Here the CDR3 DNA reads TGTGCCAGCAGCAAAGTTCCCAGGGATCAGCCCCAGCATTTT.

This chain connects TRBV6-1 to TRBJ1-2; maybe TRBD1 (6 bases). V shed 3 bases and J shed 5 bases, with 22 bases lying between them. This CDR3 is 17 amino acids long. CDR1 is MNHNS, CDR2 SASEGT, per germline. The CDR3 nucleotides are TGTGCCAGCAGTGACACCCGAACCAGGGGCCGCGGGTATGGCTACACCTTC. It is translated as CASSDTRTRGRGYGYTF.

The rearrangement joins TRBV15 to TRBJ1-1; no reliable D call. Trimming took 3 bases from V and 0 from J, leaving 17 bases between them. There are 17 residues in the CDR3. Germline V gene data show CDR1 as LNHNV and CDR2 as YYDKDF (reference sequence). The CDR3 is CATSRISSGLMNTEAFF. DNA of the CDR3: TGTGCCACCAGCAGGATTAGTTCCGGACTTATGAACACTGAAGCTTTCTTT.

The chain combines TRBV28 with TRBJ1-1, with 12 bases aligning to TRBD1. V lost 5 bases and J lost 1; bases outside the gene matches: 8. The CDR3 runs 17 residues. Germline values: CDR1 MDHEN, CDR2 SYDVKM. This CDR3 is CASSLPGTGGANTEAFF. The CDR3 DNA is TGTGCCAGCAGTCTCCCAGGGACAGGGGGCGCGAACACTGAAGCTTTCTTT. Supplemented by reference TRBV28 and TRBJ1-1, the full variable domain reads DVKVTQSSRYLVKRTGEKVFLECVQDMDHENMFWYRQDPGLGLRLIYFSYDVKMKEKGDIPEGYSVSREKKERFSLILESASTNQTSMYLCASSLPGTGGANTEAFFGQGTRLTVV.

In regard to this clone: A junction boundary mismatches the germline segment, possibly from a read error. V usage is TRBV19 and J usage is TRBJ1-5, with 7 bases aligning to TRBD1. Germline V gives CDR1 LNHDA, CDR2 SQIVND (reference sequence). This CDR3 is 16 amino acids long. CDR3 sequence (DNA): TGTGCCAGTAGTTTAGAGACAGGGACGTTGAGTCAGCCCCAGCATTTT. Translated, it gives CASSLETGTLSQPQHF.

The rearrangement links TRBV7-2 to TRBJ2-7, with TRBD2 matching over 8 bases. Unmatched junction bases numbered 7, after V lost 4 bases and J lost 2 bases. Germline CDR1 and CDR2: SGHTA and FQGNSA. This CDR3 has 15 amino acids. Written as DNA, the CDR3 is TGTGCCAGCAGCTATTCCAGCGGGGGCGCCTACGAGCAGTACTTC. Protein: CASSYSSGGAYEQYF.

The rearrangement links TRBV7-9 to TRBJ2-7, with D possibly TRBD2 on 5 matching bases. Germline CDR1 and CDR2: SEHNR and FQNEAQ (reference sequence). The CDR3 has 13 amino acids. The V end was cut by 2 bases, the J end by 6 bases, with 11 bases between. This chain's CDR3 is CASSLSGISEQYF. DNA of the CDR3: TGTGCCAGCAGCTTATCCGGGATCAGCGAGCAGTACTTC.

The rearrangement links TRBV4-3 to TRBJ1-2; a weak D match, TRBD1 (6 bases). Germline V lookup: CDR1 LGHNA, CDR2 YSLEER. With 1 base removed from V and 4 bases from J, the gap between germline ends came to 19 bases. This CDR3 is built from 17 residues. In nucleotides, the CDR3 is TGCGCCAGCAGCCAAGGAGGCGGTTACAGGGATTCCTATGGCTACACCTTC. It codes for CASSQGGGYRDSYGYTF.

The V gene is TRBV5-6, the J gene TRBJ1-5, with 9 bases that match TRBD1. The CDR3 is made up of 14 amino acids. Germline V CDR1 and CDR2: SGHDT, YYEEEE. V gave up 3 bases and J gave up 6 bases; unmatched junction bases: 4. This CDR3 is CASSSGQGSQPQHF. The DNA for the CDR3 is TGTGCCAGCAGCTCAGGACAGGGGAGTCAGCCCCAGCATTTT.

J is TRBJ1-2 and V is TRBV12-3 or TRBV12-4, with TRBD1 identical over 8 bases. CDR3 length equals 12 residues. CDR3 sequence reads: CGGRRGRYGYTF. The DNA of the CDR3 is TGTGGGGGGCGCAGGGGGCGCTATGGCTACACCTTC.

The rearrangement uses TRBV11-2 and TRBJ1-2, with D tentatively TRBD1 (6 bases). The CDR3 runs 15 residues. CDR1 is SGHAT, CDR2 FQNNGV, per germline. V was clipped by 4 bases and J by 4 bases, with 16 bases between them. CDR3 DNA: TGTGCCAGCAGCTCCTCCGACGGGACAACCTATGGCTACACCTTC. It codes for CASSSSDGTTYGYTF.

This sequence joins TRBV12-3 or TRBV12-4 and TRBJ2-7; maybe TRBD2 (6 bases). V gave up 7 bases and J gave up 1 base, with 11 bases separating them. The CDR3 is 13 amino acids. CDR3 loop: CASTGAGSYEQYF. The CDR3 DNA sequence: TGTGCCAGCACCGGAGCGGGTTCCTACGAGCAGTACTTC.

V usage is TRBV30 and J usage is TRBJ1-2, with D tentatively TRBD1 (5 bases). The CDR3 is made up of 14 amino acids. Germline V gene data show CDR1 as GTSNPN and CDR2 as SVGIG (reference sequence). V was clipped by 4 bases and J by 8 bases, with 20 bases between them. As DNA, the CDR3 is TGTGCCTGGAAGCGCGGCAGGGCCCTCCCGGGCTACACCTTC. This sequence encodes CAWKRGRALPGYTF.

The genes are TRBV12-5 and TRBJ1-5; weak D call: TRBD1 (5 bases). Germline-derived CDR1 and CDR2 are LGHNT and FRNRAP. V gave up 5 bases and J gave up 7 bases, with 15 bases separating them. This CDR3 spans 14 amino acids. The CDR3 protein is CASGRDGQGQPQHF. CDR3 in DNA: TGTGCTAGTGGTCGAGACGGGCAGGGACAGCCCCAGCATTTT.

V and J are TRBV7-3 and TRBJ2-1; 7 bases line up with TRBD1. Germline values: CDR1 SGHTA, CDR2 FQGTGA. J was trimmed by 7 bases and V by 4 bases; bases with no gene match: 7. This CDR3 is 14 amino acids long. CDR3 DNA sequence: TGTGCCAGCAGCTCCCAGGGGGTGGCGAATGAGCAGTTCTTC. Its translation: CASSSQGVANEQFF.